This is a list of T cell receptor beta chains from one sample in a study of neurological immune-mediated disorders. MiXCR, run by TCRdb on the 5' RACE reads, gives a single entry per CDR3 protein. The sample consists of 70,000 to 95,000 distinct CDR3 sequences, roughly 18% of them appearing once. The sequencing input was PBMCs. The receptors were gathered from a middle-aged woman in good health. Both conserved end residues are part of each CDR3. Each record gives: CDR3 length, clone size, D gene, J gene, V gene, CDR3 DNA, CDR3 protein. A D gene is named only where the DNA matches it firmly. Not every row has a clone size; where given, it reads once, few, many or a size class.

>17|many|.|TRBJ1-2|TRBV6-6
TGTGCCAGCAGGCCGACGGAGGGGGATTATGGTATAGGTGGCTACACCTTC
CASRPTEGDYGIGGYTF
>14|.|.|TRBJ2-3|TRBV7-3
TGTGCCAGCAGCCTAGGGGGGGCAGGGATTACGCAGTACTTT
CASSLGGAGITQYF
>16|many|TRBD2|TRBJ2-3|TRBV5-1
TGCGCCAGCAGCCTCCTACTAGCGGGGTCCACAGATACGCAGTATTTT
CASSLLLAGSTDTQYF
>14|many|.|TRBJ1-1|TRBV7-2
TGTGCCAGCAGCCCCCCCCCAGGGAACACTGAAGCTTTCTTT
CASSPPPGNTEAFF
>12|many|.|TRBJ2-3|TRBV20-1
TGCAGTGGGCAGGACCGCACAGATACGCAGTATTTT
CSGQDRTDTQYF
>14|few|.|TRBJ1-5|TRBV5-1
TGCGCCAGCAGCTTGGACGGGGCTGATCAGCCCCAGCATTTT
CASSLDGADQPQHF
>12|many|.|TRBJ1-5|TRBV20-1
TGCAGTGCTGGGAGTCTGAACCAGCCCCAGCATTTT
CSAGSLNQPQHF
>14|many|TRBD1|TRBJ1-2|TRBV6-6
TGTGCCAGCAGTTCTTCACAGGGGGGAAATGGCTACACCTTC
CASSSSQGGNGYTF
>13|large|.|TRBJ1-1|TRBV20-1
TGCAGTGCTAGAGACTCGGTTGGTACTGAAGCTTTCTTT
CSARDSVGTEAFF
>15|many|TRBD2|TRBJ2-5|TRBV24-1
TGTGCCACCAGTGATTCGCGGGGGGCCGCAGAGACCCAGTACTTC
CATSDSRGAAETQYF
>14|many|.|TRBJ2-2|TRBV12-3/TRBV12-4
TGTGCCAGCAGTTTTGGGGGGGGCGCCGGGGAGCTGTTTTTT
CASSFGGGAGELFF
>15|many|TRBD2|TRBJ2-5|TRBV7-2
TGTGCCAGCACCCCCAGTAAGCGGGGGGAAGAGACCCAGTACTTC
CASTPSKRGEETQYF
>16|many|.|TRBJ2-7|TRBV6-1
TGTGCCAGCAGGGACGGGCCGGAATGGGGAGCCTACGAGCAGTACTTC
CASRDGPEWGAYEQYF
>13|many|.|TRBJ1-1|TRBV29-1
TGCAGCGTTGACCCCCTTGGGGACACTGAAGCTTTCTTT
CSVDPLGDTEAFF